Many counts were recorded for the clone carrying this T cell receptor (beta chain). The sample originates from a study of blood T cells in healthy people across ages. The CDR3 runs to 13 residues. V gave up 2 bases and J gave up 1 base, with 5 bases separating them. CDR1 is MDHEN and CDR2 is SYDVKM in the germline V gene. Each donor was a healthy Caucasian individual from Russia, aged about 6 to 95. Researchers isolated at least 6.5 million PBMCs per sample. A second PCR of about 7 to 12 cycles used a sample-barcoded 5' primer and a J-beta primer mix. Each cDNA molecule, via a template-switch adaptor with 12 random nucleotides, was tagged. TCRdb analysed the 5' RACE reads with MiXCR anew, one entry per CDR3 protein. In the table there are 650,000 to 700,000 distinct CDR3 sequences, more than 45% of which are singletons.

The sequencing sample was made of blood. The chain is built from TRBV28 and TRBJ1-1; D uncertain. This TCR was recovered from a woman aged 80 or older in good health. The CDR3 loop reads CASSLTENTEAFF. CDR3 in DNA: TGTGCCAGCAGTTTAACGGAGAACACTGAAGCTTTCTTT.